The 6 T cell receptor beta chains presented below share a single source sample, sequenced in a study of cytomegalovirus exposure and HLA in healthy donors. PCR used 60 Vbeta primers and 13 Jbeta primers. Assay: immunoSEQ multiplex PCR; the TCRdb copy retains only in-frame clones and omits some. Of 110,000 to 150,000 clones listed, 80% are singletons. The sequenced material came from PBMCs. The receptors come from a male donor in good health and CMV-seronegative.

Written as DNA, the CDR3 is TGTGCCAGCAAGTGGGTCGGGACAGGGCACACTGAAGCTTTCTTT. As protein: CASKWVGTGHTEAFF. This sequence joins TRBV27 and TRBJ1-1, with 9 positions matching TRBD1. Germline V gene lookup returns CDR1 MNHEY and CDR2 SMNVEV (reference sequence). This CDR3 is 15 amino acids long. V trimming: 7 bases; J trimming: 3 bases; junction bases outside the gene matches: 9.

V usage is TRBV18 and J usage is TRBJ1-1; tentative D call: TRBD1 (6 bases). The CDR3 has 15 amino acids. Deletions cut 3 bases from V and 1 base from J, with 12 bases between. CDR1 and CDR2 from the germline V gene are KGHSH and LQKENI. DNA of the CDR3: TGTGCCAGCTCACCCGGACAGCGAGGGAACACTGAAGCTTTCTTT. It encodes CASSPGQRGNTEAFF. Complete variable domain (other parts from reference TRBV18 and TRBJ1-1): NAGVMQNPRHLVRRRGQEARLRCSPMKGHSHVYWYRQLPEEGLKFMVYLQKENIIDESGMPKERFSAEFPKEGPSILRIQQVVRGDSAAYFCASSPGQRGNTEAFFGQGTRLTVV.

The chain links TRBV29-1 to TRBJ2-1; TRBD1 is a possible D gene (6 bases). The V end was cut by 4 bases, the J end by 0 bases, with 13 bases between. CDR1 and CDR2 (germline): SQVTM, ANQGSEA. There are 15 residues in the CDR3. The DNA of the CDR3 is TGCAGCGTTGTGGGGGCCTCATCCTCCTACAATGAGCAGTTCTTC. It specifies CSVVGASSSYNEQFF.

The chain recombines TRBV29-1 with TRBJ1-1, with 10 nucleotides matching TRBD1. J lost 3 bases, V lost 6 bases, and 4 bases had no gene match. The CDR3 has 13 amino acids. The germline CDR1 and CDR2 sequences are SQVTM and ANQGSEA. In DNA form, the CDR3 reads TGCAGCGTCCGGACAGGGGGGGACACTGAAGCTTTCTTT. It encodes CSVRTGGDTEAFF.

The count of this clone is one. This chain uses TRBV5-1 with TRBJ1-1; 8 bases map to TRBD1. Germline V CDR1 and CDR2: SGHRS, YFSETQ. J lost 6 bases, V lost 3 bases, and 10 bases had no gene match. This CDR3 spans 15 amino acids. CDR3 coding DNA: TGCGCCAGCAGCTCGTTATCGACAGGGGTGCCTGAAGCTTTCTTT. It specifies CASSSLSTGVPEAFF.

V and J are TRBV4-2 and TRBJ1-2, with no clear D. V lost 1 base and J 9 bases, leaving 12 bases between the germline ends. The germline CDR1 and CDR2 sequences are LGHNA and YNFKEQ. The CDR3 length is 13 residues. DNA of the CDR3: TGTGCCAGCAGCCAAGCTAGCGAGGGTCGCTACACCTTC. Protein: CASSQASEGRYTF.